This T cell receptor beta chain was documented in a study of tumor and adjacent non-tumor tissue in lung cancer. Points from the study as a whole: Top 100 clones took a larger repertoire share in normal lung. TCR diversity was significantly greater in tumor than normal lung tissue.

This sample's RNA came from whole unsorted tissue. Distant lung tissue was collected more than 3 cm away from the tumor edge. To note about this clonotype: Its cognate antigen is unknown.

CDR1 and CDR2 (germline): SGHRS, YFSETQ. The trim removed 7 bases at V and 5 bases at J, leaving 9 bases unmatched. The CDR3 is 14 amino acids. Three rounds of nested PCR, following a modified ARM-PCR protocol, produced the TCRbeta library. TCRdb reprocessed the multiplex PCR reads with MiXCR, giving one entry per CDR3 protein. In the table there are some 99,000 distinct CDR3 sequences, around 57% of which are singletons. V and J are TRBV5-1 and TRBJ2-1, with TRBD1 matching over 7 bases. This TCR came from a man aged 60 to 69 with non-small cell lung cancer. Sequencing was performed on distant non-tumor lung tissue. As DNA, the CDR3 is TGCGCCAGCGGACCGACGGACAGGAACAATGAGCAGTTCTTC. Translated: CASGPTDRNNEQFF.